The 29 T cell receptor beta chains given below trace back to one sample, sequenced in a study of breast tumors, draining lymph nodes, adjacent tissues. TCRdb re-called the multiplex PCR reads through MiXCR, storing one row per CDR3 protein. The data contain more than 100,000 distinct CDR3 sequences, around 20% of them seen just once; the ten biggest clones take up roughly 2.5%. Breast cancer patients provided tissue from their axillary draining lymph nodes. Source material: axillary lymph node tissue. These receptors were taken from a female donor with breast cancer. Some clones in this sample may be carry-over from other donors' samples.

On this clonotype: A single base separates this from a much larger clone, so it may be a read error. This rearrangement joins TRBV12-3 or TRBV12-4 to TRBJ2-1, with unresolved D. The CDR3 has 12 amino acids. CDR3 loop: CARSTYYNEQFF. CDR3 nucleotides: TGTGCCCGCAGTACTTACTACAATGAGCAGTTCTTC.

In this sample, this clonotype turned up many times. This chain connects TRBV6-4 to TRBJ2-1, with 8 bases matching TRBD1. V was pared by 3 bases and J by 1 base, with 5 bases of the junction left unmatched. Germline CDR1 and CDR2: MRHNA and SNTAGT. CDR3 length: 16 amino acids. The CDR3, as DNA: TGTGCCAGCAGTGATCCCGACAGGGGATCCTACAATGAGCAGTTCTTC. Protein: CASSDPDRGSYNEQFF.

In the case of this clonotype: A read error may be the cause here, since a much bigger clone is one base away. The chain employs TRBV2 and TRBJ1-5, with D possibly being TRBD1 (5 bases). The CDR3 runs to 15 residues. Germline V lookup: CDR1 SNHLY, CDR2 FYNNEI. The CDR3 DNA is TGTGCCAGCAGTCGCGACGGTCCAGGGAATCAGCCCCTGCATTTT. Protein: CASSRDGPGNQPLHF.

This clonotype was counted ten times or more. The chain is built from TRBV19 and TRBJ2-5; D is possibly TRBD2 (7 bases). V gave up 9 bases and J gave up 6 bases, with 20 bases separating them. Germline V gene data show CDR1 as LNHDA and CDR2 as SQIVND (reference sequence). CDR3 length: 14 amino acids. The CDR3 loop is CASAPTGGAKTQYF. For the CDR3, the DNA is TGTGCCAGCGCCCCCACGGGGGGCGCGAAGACCCAGTACTTC.

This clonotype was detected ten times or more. This CDR3 is CAISETGTATGELFF. CDR3 bases: TGTGCCATCAGTGAGACGGGAACAGCCACCGGGGAGCTGTTTTTT. This chain connects TRBV10-3 to TRBJ2-2, with D perhaps matching TRBD2 (5 bases). Trimming left V 2 bases short and J 4 bases short, with 11 bases between. CDR3 size: 15 residues. Per the germline V gene, CDR1 is ENHRY and CDR2 is SYGVKD.

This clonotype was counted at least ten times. The CDR3 spells CAISAGQLEPQHF. CDR3 nucleotide sequence: TGTGCCATCAGTGCGGGACAGCTGGAGCCCCAGCATTTT. This chain joins TRBV10-3 and TRBJ1-5; TRBD1 matches at 7 bases. J gave up 8 bases and V 4 bases, and 5 bases lay outside the gene matches. Germline CDR1 reads ENHRY; CDR2 reads SYGVKD. CDR3 length equals 13 residues.

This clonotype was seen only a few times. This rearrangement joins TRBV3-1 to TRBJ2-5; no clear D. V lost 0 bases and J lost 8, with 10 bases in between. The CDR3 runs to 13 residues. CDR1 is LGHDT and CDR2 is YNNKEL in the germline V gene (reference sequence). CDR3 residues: CASSQEAPNTQYF. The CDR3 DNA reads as TGTGCCAGCAGCCAAGAGGCCCCGAACACCCAGTACTTC.

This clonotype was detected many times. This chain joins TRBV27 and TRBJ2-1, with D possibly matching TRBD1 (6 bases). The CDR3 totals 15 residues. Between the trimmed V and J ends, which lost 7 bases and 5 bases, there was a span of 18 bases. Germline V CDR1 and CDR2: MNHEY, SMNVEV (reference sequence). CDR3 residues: CASNPDRSRNNEQFF. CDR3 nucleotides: TGTGCCAGCAACCCCGACAGGAGCCGGAACAATGAGCAGTTCTTC.

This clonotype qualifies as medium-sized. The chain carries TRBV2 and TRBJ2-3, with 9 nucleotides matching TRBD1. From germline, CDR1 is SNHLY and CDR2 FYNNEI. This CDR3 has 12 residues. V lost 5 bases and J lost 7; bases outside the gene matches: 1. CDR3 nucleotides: TGTGCCAGCAGTAACAGGGGGCATACGCAGTATTTT. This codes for CASSNRGHTQYF.

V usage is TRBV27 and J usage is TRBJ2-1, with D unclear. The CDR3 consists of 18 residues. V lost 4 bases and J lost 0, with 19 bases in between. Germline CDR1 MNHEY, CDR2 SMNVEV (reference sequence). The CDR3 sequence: CASSYRLRAVDSYNEQFF. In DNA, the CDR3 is TGTGCCAGCAGTTACCGTCTTCGGGCGGTCGACTCCTACAATGAGCAGTTCTTC.

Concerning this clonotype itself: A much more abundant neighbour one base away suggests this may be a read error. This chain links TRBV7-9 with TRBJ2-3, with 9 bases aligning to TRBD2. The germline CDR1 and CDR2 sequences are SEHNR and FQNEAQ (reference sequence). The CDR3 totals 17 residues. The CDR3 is CASSLIQTSGLGNTRYF. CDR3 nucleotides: TGTGCCAGCAGCTTAATCCAGACTAGCGGCCTCGGTAATACGCGGTATTTT. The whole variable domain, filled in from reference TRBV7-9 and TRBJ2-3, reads DTGVSQNPRHKITKRGQNVTFRCDPISEHNRLYWYRQTLGQGPEFLTYFQNEAQLEKSRLLSDRFSAERPKGSFSTLEIQRTEQGDSAMYLCASSLIQTSGLGNTRYFGPGTRLTVL.

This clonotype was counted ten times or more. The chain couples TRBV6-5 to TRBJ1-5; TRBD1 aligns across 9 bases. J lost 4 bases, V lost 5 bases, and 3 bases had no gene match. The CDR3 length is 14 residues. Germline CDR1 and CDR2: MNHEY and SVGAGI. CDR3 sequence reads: CASSEGTGNQPQHF. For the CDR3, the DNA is TGTGCCAGCAGTGAGGGGACAGGGAATCAGCCCCAGCATTTT.

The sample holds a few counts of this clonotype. The DNA for the CDR3 is TGTGCCAGCAGCCGGAGGGGGACTAGTGGGTCCTACAATGAGCAGTTCTTC. This translates into CASSRRGTSGSYNEQFF. V usage is TRBV11-2 and J usage is TRBJ2-1, with TRBD2 identical over 8 bases. The V gene's germline CDR1 is SGHAT and CDR2 FQNNGV. There are 17 residues in the CDR3. Unmatched junction bases numbered 10, after V lost 5 bases and J lost 1 base.

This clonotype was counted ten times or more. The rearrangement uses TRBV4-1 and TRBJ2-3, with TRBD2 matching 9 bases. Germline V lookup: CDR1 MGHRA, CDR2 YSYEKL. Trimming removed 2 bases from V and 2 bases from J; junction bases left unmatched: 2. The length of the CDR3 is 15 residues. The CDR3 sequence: CASSQSGRTTDTQYF. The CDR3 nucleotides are TGCGCCAGCAGCCAAAGCGGGAGGACCACAGATACGCAGTATTTT.

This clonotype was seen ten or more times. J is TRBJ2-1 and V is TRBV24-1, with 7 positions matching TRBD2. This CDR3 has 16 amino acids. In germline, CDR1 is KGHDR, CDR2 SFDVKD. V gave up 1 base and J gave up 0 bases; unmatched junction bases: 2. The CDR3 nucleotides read TGTGCCACCAGTGATTTCCCGGGGGGCTCCTACAATGAGCAGTTCTTC. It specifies CATSDFPGGSYNEQFF.

This chain's CDR3 is CASSFTATNEKLFF. The CDR3 DNA sequence: TGTGCCAGCAGCTTTACTGCAACTAATGAAAAACTGTTTTTT. The genes are TRBV11-2 and TRBJ1-4, with D unclear. The ends were cut back, 3 bases at V and 0 bases at J, with 5 bases in the middle. The germline V gene encodes CDR1 SGHAT and CDR2 FQNNGV. This CDR3 is 14 amino acids long. The full variable domain, its missing parts supplied by reference TRBV11-2 and TRBJ1-4, is EAGVAQSPRYKIIEKRQSVAFWCNPISGHATLYWYQQILGQGPKLLIQFQNNGVVDDSQLPKDRFSAERLKGVDSTLKIQPAKLEDSAVYLCASSFTATNEKLFFGSGTQLSVL.

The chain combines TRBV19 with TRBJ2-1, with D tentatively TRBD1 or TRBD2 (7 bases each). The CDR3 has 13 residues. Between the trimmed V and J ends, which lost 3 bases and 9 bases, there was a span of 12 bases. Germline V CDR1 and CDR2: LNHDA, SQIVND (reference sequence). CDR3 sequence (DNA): TGTGCCAGTAGTATGCAGGGGGAGGGTGAGCAGTTCTTC. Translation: CASSMQGEGEQFF.

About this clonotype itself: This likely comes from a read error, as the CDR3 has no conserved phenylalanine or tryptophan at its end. Here the CDR3 DNA reads TGTGCCAGCAGCTGGGGACTAGCCAACAGTGAGCAGTTCCTC. Translation: CASSWGLANSEQFL. V gene TRBV6-2 or TRBV6-3 combines with J gene TRBJ2-1, with TRBD2 matching over 9 bases. With V trimmed by 6 bases and J by 9 bases, 9 bases remained unmatched. The length of the CDR3 is 14 residues. Germline CDR1 and CDR2: MNHEY and SVGEGT.

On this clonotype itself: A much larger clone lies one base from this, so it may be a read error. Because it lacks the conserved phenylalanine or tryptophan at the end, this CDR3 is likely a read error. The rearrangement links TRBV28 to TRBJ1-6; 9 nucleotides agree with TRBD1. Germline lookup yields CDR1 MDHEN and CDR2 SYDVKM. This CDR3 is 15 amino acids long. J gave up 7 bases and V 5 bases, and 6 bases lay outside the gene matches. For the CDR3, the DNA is TGTGCCAGCAGTGACCGGACAGGGGTAAATTCACCCCTCCACCTT. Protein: CASSDRTGVNSPLHL.

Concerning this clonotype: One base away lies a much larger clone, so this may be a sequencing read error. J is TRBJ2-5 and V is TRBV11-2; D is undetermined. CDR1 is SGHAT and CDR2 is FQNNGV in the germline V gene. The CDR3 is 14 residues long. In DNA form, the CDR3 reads TGTGCCTGCAGCCCCTCAGCGCCCAAAGAGACCCAGTACTTC. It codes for CACSPSAPKETQYF.

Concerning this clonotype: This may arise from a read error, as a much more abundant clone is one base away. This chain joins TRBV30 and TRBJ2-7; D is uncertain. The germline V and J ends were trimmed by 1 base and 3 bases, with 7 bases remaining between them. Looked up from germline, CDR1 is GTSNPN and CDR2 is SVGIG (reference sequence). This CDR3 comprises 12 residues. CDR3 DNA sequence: TGTGCCTGGAGTGCGGTCGTCTACGAGCAGTACTTC. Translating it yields CAWSAVVYEQYF.

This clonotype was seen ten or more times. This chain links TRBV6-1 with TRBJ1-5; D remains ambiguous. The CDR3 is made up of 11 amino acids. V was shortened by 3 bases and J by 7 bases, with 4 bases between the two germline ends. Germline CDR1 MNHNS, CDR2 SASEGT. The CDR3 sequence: CASSEPQPQHF. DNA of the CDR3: TGTGCCAGCAGTGAGCCGCAGCCCCAGCATTTT.

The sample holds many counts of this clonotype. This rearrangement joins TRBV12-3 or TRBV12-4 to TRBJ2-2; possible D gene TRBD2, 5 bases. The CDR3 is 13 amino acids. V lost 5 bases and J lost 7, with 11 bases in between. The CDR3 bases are TGTGCCAGCAGTAACGGGATGGTCGGGGAGCTGTTTTTT. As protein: CASSNGMVGELFF.

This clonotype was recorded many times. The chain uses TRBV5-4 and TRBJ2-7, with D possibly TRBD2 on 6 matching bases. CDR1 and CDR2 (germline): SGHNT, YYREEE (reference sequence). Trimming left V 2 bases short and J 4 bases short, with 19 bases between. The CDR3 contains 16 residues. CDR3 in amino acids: CASSLVGGPGLYEQYF. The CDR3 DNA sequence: TGTGCCAGCAGCTTAGTCGGGGGACCCGGACTATACGAGCAGTACTTC.

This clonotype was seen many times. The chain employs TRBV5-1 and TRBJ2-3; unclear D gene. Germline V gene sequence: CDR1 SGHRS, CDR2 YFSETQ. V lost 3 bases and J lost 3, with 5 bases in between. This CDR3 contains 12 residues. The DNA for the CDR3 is TGCGCCAGCAGCTCCGGGACAGATACGCAGTATTTT. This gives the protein CASSSGTDTQYF.

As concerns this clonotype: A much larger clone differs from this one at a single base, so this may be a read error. CDR3 sequence: CANSTVIGGKNIQYF. The CDR3 region has the DNA TGTGCCAACAGCACGGTAATCGGGGGGAAAAACATTCAGTACTTC. The rearrangement joins TRBV7-9 to TRBJ2-4; 7 bases fit TRBD2. This CDR3 has 15 residues. CDR1 and CDR2 from the germline V gene are SEHNR and FQNEAQ (reference sequence).

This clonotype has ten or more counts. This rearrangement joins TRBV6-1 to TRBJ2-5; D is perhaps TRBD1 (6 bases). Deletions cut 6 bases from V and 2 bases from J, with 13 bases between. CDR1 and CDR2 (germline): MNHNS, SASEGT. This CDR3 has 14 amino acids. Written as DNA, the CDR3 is TGTGCCAGCAGCTGGGGCAGGGGACAAGAGACCCAGTACTTC. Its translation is CASSWGRGQETQYF.

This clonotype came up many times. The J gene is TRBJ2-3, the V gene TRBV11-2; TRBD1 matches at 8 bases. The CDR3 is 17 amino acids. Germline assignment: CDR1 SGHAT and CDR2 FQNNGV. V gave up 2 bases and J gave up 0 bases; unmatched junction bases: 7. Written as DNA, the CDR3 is TGTGCCAGCAGCTTAAAGAGACAGGGGAGGAGCACAGATACGCAGTATTTT. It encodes CASSLKRQGRSTDTQYF.

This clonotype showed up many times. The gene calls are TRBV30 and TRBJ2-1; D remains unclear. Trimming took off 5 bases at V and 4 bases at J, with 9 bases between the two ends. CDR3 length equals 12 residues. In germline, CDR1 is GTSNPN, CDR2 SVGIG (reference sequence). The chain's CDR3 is CAWGPQYNEQFF. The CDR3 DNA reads TGTGCCTGGGGTCCTCAGTACAATGAGCAGTTCTTC.